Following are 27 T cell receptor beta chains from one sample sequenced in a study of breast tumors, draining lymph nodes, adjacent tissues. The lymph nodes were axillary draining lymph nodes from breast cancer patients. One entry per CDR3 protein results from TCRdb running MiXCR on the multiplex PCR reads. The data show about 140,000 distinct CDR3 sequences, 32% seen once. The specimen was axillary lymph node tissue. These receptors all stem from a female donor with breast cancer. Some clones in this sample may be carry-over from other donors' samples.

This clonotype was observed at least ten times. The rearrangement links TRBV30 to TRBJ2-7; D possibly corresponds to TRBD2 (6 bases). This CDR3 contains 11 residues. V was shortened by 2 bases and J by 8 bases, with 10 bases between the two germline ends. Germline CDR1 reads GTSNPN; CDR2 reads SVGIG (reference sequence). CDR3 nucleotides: TGTGCCTGGAGTACAACTAGCCAGCAGTACTTC. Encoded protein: CAWSTTSQQYF.

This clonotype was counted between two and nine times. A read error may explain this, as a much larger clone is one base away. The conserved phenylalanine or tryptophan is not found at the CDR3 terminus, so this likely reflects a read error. The CDR3 region has the DNA TGTGCCAGTAGTTCGGGACAGGGGATTGCCTACAATGAGCAGTTCTCC. Translated: CASSSGQGIAYNEQFS. V is TRBV19 and J is TRBJ2-1; TRBD1 aligns across 10 bases. The V and J ends lost 5 bases and 2 bases, in that order; junction bases with no gene match: 6. The CDR3 totals 16 residues. CDR1 is LNHDA, CDR2 SQIVND, per germline (reference sequence).

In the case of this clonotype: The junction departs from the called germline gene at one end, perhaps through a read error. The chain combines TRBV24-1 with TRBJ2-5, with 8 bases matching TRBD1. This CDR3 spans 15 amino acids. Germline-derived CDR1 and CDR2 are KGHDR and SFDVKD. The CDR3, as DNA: TGTGCCACCAGTGAGGCCGGACAGGGAAAAGGGACCCAGAACTTC. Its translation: CATSEAGQGKGTQNF.

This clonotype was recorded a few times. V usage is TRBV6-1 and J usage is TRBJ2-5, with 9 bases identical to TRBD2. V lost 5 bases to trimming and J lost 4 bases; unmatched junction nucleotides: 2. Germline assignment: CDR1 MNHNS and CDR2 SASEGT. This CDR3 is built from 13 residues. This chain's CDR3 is CASSQLAGETQYF. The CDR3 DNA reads TGTGCCAGCAGTCAACTAGCGGGAGAGACCCAGTACTTC.

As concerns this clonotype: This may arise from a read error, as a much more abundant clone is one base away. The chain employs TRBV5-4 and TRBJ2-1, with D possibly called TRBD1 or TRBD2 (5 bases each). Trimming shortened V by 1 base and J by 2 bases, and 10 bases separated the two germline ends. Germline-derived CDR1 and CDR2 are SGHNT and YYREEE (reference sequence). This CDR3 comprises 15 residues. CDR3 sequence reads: CASSLRGAPYNEQFF. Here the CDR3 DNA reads TGTGCCAGCAGCTTGAGAGGGGCGCCCTACAATGAGCAGTTCTTC.

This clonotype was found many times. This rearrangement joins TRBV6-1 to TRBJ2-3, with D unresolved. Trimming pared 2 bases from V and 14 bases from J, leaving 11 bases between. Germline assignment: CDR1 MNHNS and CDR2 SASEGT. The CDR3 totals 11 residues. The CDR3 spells CASSEQLTAYF. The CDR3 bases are TGTGCCAGCAGTGAACAACTTACTGCGTATTTT.

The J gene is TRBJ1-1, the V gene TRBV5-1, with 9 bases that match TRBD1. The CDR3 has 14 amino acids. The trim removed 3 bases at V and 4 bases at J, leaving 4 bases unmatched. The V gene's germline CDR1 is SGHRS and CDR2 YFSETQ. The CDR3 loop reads CASSYGTGTTEAFF. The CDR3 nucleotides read TGCGCCAGCAGCTACGGGACAGGGACCACTGAAGCTTTCTTT.

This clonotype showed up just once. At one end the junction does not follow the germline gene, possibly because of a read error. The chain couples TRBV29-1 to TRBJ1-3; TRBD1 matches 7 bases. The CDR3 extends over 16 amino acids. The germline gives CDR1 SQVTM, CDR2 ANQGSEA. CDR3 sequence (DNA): TGCAGCGTCGATTTGCGGGACAGCGGATCTGGAAACACCATATATTTC. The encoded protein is CSVDLRDSGSGNTIYF.

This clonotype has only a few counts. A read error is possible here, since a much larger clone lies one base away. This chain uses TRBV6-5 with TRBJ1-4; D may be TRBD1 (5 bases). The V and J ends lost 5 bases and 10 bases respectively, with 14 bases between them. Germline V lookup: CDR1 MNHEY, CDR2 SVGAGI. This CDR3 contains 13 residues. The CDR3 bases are TGTGCCAGCAGTCTCAGGGCGGGGGGAAAACTGTTTTTT. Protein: CASSLRAGGKLFF.

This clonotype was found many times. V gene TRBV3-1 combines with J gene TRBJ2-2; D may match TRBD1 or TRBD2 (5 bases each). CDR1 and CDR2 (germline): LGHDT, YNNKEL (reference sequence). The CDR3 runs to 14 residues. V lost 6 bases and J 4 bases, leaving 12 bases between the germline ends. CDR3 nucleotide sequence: TGTGCCAGCAGTCTGGTTGGGACCACCGGGGAGCTGTTTTTT. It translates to CASSLVGTTGELFF.

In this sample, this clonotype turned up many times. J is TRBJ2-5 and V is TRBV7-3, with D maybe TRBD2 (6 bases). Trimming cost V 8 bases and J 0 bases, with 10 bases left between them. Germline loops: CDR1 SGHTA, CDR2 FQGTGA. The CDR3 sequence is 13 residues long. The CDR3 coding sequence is TGTGCCAGCGGCCGGGACTACCAAGAGACCCAGTACTTC. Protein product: CASGRDYQETQYF.

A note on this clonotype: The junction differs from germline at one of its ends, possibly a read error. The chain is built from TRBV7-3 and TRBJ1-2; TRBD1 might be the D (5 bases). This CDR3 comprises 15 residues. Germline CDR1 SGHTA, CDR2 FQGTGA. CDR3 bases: TGTGCCAGCAGCTTAACCGTGGGACGGCACTATGGCTACCCCTTC. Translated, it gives CASSLTVGRHYGYPF.

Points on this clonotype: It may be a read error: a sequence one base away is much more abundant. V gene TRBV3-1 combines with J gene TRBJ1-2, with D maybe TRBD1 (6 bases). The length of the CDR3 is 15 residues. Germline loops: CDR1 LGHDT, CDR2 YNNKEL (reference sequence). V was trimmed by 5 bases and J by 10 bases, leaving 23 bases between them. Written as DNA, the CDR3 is TGTGCCAGCAGCGCACCGGGGGGCCTTACCCTGGACTACACCTTC. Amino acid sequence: CASSAPGGLTLDYTF.

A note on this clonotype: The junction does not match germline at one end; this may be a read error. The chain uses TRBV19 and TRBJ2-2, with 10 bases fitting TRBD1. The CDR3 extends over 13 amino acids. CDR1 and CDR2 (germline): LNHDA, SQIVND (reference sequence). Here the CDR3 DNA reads TGTGCCAGTAGTACCCTCGGGACAGGGGAACTGTTTTTT. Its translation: CASSTLGTGELFF.

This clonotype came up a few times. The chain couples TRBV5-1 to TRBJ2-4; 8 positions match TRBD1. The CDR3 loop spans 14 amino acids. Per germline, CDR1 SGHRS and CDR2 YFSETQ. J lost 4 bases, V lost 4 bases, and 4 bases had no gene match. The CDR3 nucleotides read TGCGCCAGCAGCCCTGACAGGGGTAAAAACATTCAGTACTTC. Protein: CASSPDRGKNIQYF.

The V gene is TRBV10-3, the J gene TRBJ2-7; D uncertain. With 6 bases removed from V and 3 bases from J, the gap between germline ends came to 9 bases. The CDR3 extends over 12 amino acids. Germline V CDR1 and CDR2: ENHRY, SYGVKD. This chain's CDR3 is CAIRSNNYEQYF. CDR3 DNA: TGTGCCATCAGATCAAATAACTACGAGCAGTACTTC.

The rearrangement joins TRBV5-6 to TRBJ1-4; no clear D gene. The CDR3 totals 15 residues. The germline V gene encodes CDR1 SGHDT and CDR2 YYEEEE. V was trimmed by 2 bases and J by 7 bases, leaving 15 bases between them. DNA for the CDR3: TGTGCCAGCAGCTTTAGCGGGGAGAAGGGTGAAAAACTGTTTTTT. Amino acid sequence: CASSFSGEKGEKLFF.

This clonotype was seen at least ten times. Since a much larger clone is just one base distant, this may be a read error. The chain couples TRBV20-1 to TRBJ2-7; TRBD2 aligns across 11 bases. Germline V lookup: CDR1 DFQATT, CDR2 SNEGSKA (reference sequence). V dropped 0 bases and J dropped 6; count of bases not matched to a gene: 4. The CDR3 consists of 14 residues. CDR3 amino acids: CSARDSGGGSEQYF. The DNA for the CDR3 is TGCAGTGCTAGAGATAGCGGGGGGGGCTCCGAGCAGTACTTC.

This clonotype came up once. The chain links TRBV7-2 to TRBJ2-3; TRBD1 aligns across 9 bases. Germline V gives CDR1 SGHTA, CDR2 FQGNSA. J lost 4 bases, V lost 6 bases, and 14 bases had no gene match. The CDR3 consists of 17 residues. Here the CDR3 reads CASRAGTGNSGADTQYF. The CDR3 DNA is TGTGCCAGCAGGGCCGGGACAGGGAATTCGGGGGCAGATACGCAGTATTTT.

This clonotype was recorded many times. The CDR3: CASTPPGLSGYEQYF. CDR3 DNA sequence: TGTGCCAGCACCCCCCCTGGGCTGTCTGGGTACGAGCAGTACTTC. J is TRBJ2-7 and V is TRBV6-6, with D unclear. Deletions cut 7 bases from V and 4 bases from J, with 20 bases between. Germline-derived CDR1 and CDR2 are MNHNY and SVGAGI (reference sequence). The CDR3 is 15 residues long.

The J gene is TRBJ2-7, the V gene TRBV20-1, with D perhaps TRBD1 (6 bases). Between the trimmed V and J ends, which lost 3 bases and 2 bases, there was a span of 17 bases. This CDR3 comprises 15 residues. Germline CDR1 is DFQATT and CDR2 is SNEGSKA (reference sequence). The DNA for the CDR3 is TGCAGTGCTAGTGAGGGCGGACAGACAGCCTACGAGCAGTACTTC. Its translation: CSASEGGQTAYEQYF.

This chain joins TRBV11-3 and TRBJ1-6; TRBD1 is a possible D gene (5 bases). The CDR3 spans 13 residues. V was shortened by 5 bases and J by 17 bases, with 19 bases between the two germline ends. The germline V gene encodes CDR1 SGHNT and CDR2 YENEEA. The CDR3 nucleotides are TGTGCCAGCAGCACAGACGCGGGGCGCCCAATCCACTTT. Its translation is CASSTDAGRPIHF.

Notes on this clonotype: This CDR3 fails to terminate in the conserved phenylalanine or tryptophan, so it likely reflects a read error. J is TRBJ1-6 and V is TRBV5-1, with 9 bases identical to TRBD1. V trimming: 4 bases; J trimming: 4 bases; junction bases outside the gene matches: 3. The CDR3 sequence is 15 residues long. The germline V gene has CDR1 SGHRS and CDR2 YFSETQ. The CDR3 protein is CASSPGQGYNSPLHL. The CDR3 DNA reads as TGCGCCAGCAGCCCGGGACAGGGTTATAATTCACCCCTCCACCTT.

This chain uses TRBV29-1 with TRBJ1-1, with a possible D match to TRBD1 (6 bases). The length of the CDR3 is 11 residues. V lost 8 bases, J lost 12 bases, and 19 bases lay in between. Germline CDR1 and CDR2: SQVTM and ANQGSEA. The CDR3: CSLTGPGGSFF. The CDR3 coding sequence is TGCAGCCTAACAGGGCCCGGGGGGTCTTTCTTT. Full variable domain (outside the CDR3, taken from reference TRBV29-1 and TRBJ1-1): SAVISQKPSRDICQRGTSLTIQCQVDSQVTMMFWYRQQPGQSLTLIATANQGSEATYESGFVIDKFPISRPNLTFSTLTVSNMSPEDSSIYLCSLTGPGGSFFGQGTRLTVV.

The CDR3 DNA reads TGTGCCAGCAGCCAATACCGGGACAGCTATGGCTACACCTTC. Residues: CASSQYRDSYGYTF. This rearrangement joins TRBV3-1 to TRBJ1-2; 7 nucleotides match TRBD1. The germline gives CDR1 LGHDT, CDR2 YNNKEL (reference sequence). J gave up 4 bases and V 2 bases, and 4 bases lay outside the gene matches. The CDR3 has 14 residues. Complete variable domain (other parts from reference TRBV3-1 and TRBJ1-2): DTAVSQTPKYLVTQMGNDKSIKCEQNLGHDTMYWYKQDSKKFLKIMFSYNNKELIINETVPNRFSPKSPDKAHLNLHINSLELGDSAVYFCASSQYRDSYGYTFGSGTRLTVV.

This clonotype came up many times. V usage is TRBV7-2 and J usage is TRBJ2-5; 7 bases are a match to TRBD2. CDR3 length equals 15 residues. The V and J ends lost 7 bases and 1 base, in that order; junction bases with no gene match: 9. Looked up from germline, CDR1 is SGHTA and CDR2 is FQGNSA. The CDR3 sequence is CASTKNRLAQETQYF. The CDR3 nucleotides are TGTGCCAGCACCAAAAACCGACTAGCCCAAGAGACCCAGTACTTC.

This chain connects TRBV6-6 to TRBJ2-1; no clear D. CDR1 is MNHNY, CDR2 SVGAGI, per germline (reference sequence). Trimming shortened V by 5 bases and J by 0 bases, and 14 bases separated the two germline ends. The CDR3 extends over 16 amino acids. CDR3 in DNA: TGTGCCAGCAGTCCACCGGACCGAAGCTCCTACAATGAGCAGTTCTTC. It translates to CASSPPDRSSYNEQFF.